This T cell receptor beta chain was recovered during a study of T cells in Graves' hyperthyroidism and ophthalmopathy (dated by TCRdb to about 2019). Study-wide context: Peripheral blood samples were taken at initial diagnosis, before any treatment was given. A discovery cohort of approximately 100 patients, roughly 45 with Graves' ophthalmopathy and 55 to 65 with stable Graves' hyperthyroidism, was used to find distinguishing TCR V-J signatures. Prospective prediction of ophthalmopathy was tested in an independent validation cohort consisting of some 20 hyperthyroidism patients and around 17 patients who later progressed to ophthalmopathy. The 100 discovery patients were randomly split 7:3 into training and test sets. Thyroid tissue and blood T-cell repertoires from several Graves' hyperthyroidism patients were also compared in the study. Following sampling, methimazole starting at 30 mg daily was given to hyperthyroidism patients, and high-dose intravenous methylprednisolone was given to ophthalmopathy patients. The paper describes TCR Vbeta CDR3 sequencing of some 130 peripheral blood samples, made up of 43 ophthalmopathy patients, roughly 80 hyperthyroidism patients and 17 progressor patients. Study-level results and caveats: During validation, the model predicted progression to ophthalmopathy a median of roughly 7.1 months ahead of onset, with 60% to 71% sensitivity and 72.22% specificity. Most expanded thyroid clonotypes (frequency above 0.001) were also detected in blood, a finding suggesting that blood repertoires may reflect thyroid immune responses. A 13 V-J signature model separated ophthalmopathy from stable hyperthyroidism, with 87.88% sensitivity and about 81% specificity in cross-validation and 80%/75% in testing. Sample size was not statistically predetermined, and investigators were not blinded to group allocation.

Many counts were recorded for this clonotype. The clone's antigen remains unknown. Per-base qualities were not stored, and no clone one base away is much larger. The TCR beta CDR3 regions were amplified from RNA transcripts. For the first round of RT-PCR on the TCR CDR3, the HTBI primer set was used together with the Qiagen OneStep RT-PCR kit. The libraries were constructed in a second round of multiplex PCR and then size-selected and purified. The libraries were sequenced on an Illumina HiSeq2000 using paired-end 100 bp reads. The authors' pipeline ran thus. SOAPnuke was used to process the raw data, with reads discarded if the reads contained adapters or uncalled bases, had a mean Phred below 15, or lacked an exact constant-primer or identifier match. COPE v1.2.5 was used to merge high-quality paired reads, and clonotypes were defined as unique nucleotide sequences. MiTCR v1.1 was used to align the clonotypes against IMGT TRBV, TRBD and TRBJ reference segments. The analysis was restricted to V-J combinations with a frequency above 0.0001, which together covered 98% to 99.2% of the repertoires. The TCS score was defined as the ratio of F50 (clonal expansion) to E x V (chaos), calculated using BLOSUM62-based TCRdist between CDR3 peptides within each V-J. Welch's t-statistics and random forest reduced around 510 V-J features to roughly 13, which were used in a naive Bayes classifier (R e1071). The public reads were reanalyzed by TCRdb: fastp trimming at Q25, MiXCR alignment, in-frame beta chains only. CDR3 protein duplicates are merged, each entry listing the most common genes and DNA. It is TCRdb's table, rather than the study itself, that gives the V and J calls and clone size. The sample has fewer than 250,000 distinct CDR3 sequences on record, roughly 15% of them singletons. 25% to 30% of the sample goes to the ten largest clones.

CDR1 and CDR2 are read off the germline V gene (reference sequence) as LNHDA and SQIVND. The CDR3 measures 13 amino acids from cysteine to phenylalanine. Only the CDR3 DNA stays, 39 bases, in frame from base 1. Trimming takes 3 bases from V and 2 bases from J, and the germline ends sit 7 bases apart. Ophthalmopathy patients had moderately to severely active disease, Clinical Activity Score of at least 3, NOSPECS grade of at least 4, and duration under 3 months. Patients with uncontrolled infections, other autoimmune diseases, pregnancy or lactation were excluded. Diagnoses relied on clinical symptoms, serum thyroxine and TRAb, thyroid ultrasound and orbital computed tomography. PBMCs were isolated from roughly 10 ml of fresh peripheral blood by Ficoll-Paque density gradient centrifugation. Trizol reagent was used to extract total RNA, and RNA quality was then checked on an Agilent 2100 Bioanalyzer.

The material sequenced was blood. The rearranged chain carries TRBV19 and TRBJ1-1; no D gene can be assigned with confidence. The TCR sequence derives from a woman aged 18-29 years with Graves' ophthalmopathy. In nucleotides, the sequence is TGTGCCAGTAGTATTACAAAAAACACTGAAGCTTTCTTT. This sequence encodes CASSITKNTEAFF. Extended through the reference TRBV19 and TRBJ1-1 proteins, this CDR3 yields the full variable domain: DGGITQSPKYLFRKEGQNVTLSCEQNLNHDAMYWYRQDPGQGLRLIYYSQIVNDFQKGDIAEGYSVSREKKESFPLTVTSAQKNPTAFYLCASSITKNTEAFFGQGTRLTVV.